Listed here are 30 T cell receptor beta chains from one sample, sequenced in a study of OX40 agonist ivuxolimab in advanced cancers. Method: immunoSEQ multiplex PCR; TCRdb's copy keeps in-frame clones and lacks some. The data hold about 46,000 clones, with roughly 90% observed a single time. Material: CD4+ or CD8+ T cells sorted from blood, obtained in a trial of the OX40 agonist ivuxolimab. The receptors were sampled from an adult with an advanced solid tumor such as melanoma, head and neck, liver or kidney cancer.

The chain carries TRBV30 and TRBJ2-7; D call uncertain. This CDR3 is 14 amino acids long. With 0 bases removed from V and 4 bases from J, the gap between germline ends came to 13 bases. Germline loops: CDR1 GTSNPN, CDR2 SVGIG (reference sequence). The CDR3 here is CAWSVLSPRYEQYF. CDR3 bases: TGTGCCTGGAGTGTTTTGAGTCCCAGGTACGAGCAGTACTTC.

This clone qualifies as medium-sized. The V call is TRBV10-3, the J call TRBJ1-1; D not resolved. Germline loops: CDR1 ENHRY, CDR2 SYGVKD. Between the trimmed V and J ends, which lost 3 bases and 2 bases, there was a span of 7 bases. CDR3 size: 13 residues. CDR3 residues: CAISELGNTEAFF. The CDR3 DNA reads as TGTGCCATCAGTGAATTGGGTAACACTGAAGCTTTCTTT.

This clone was counted a single time. The genes are TRBV19 and TRBJ1-2; maybe TRBD1 (5 bases). V was pared by 7 bases and J by 5 bases, with 17 bases between. The CDR3 spans 14 residues. Germline loops: CDR1 LNHDA, CDR2 SQIVND (reference sequence). The CDR3: CASKDSGPIYGYTF. CDR3 DNA: TGTGCCAGTAAAGATTCAGGGCCCATATATGGCTACACCTTC.

This clone is medium-sized in the sample. The V and J genes are TRBV7-9 and TRBJ2-7; no clear D. The CDR3 is made up of 13 amino acids. The V gene lost 5 bases and the J gene lost 1 base, with 9 bases spanning the gap. From germline, CDR1 is SEHNR and CDR2 FQNEAQ (reference sequence). CDR3 in amino acids: CASSQTGSYEQYF. The CDR3 DNA reads as TGTGCCAGCAGCCAGACTGGTTCCTACGAGCAGTACTTC.

This clone was seen ten or more times. The rearrangement links TRBV15 to TRBJ2-2; D may be TRBD1 (5 bases). There are 14 residues in the CDR3. V was pared by 5 bases and J by 5 bases, with 12 bases between. The germline gives CDR1 LNHNV, CDR2 YYDKDF (reference sequence). CDR3 nucleotide sequence: TGTGCCACCAGCCTCAGGGCCGAAACCGGGGAGCTGTTTTTT. It is translated as CATSLRAETGELFF.

The V and J genes are TRBV4-1 and TRBJ1-1; weak D call: TRBD1 (6 bases). V was trimmed by 1 base and J by 6 bases, leaving 9 bases between them. This CDR3 has 13 residues. Germline CDR1 reads MGHRA; CDR2 reads YSYEKL. CDR3 amino acids: CASSQGQVPEAFF. CDR3 in DNA: TGCGCCAGCAGCCAAGGACAGGTCCCTGAAGCTTTCTTT.

The chain uses TRBV10-3 and TRBJ1-1, with a possible D match to TRBD1 (6 bases). Germline CDR1 is ENHRY and CDR2 is SYGVKD. There are 17 residues in the CDR3. Trimming cost V 0 bases and J 0 bases, with 14 bases left between them. CDR3 loop: CAISESGWGALNTEAFF. The CDR3 DNA is TGTGCCATCAGTGAGTCGGGTTGGGGGGCCCTGAACACTGAAGCTTTCTTT.

This clone has only one observation. CDR3 region: CASSYSMGLKNTEAFF. CDR3 nucleotide sequence: TGTGCCAGCAGTTACTCGATGGGCTTAAAGAACACTGAAGCTTTCTTT. The chain carries TRBV6-5 and TRBJ1-1; D is unresolved. V lost 0 bases and J 1 base, leaving 12 bases between the germline ends. The CDR3 extends over 16 amino acids. Germline CDR1 and CDR2: MNHEY and SVGAGI.

This sequence joins TRBV27 and TRBJ1-5; no clear D gene. The germline V and J ends were trimmed by 5 bases and 0 bases, with 8 bases remaining between them. The CDR3 covers 14 residues. Germline V gene data show CDR1 as MNHEY and CDR2 as SMNVEV (reference sequence). The CDR3 nucleotides are TGTGCCAGCAGTCCAGGTGGTAGCAATCAGCCCCAGCATTTT. Its protein product is CASSPGGSNQPQHF.

The chain is built from TRBV19 and TRBJ1-1; tentative D call: TRBD1 (6 bases). The CDR3 runs 14 residues. V was pared by 6 bases and J by 0 bases, with 11 bases between. Per the germline V gene, CDR1 is LNHDA and CDR2 is SQIVND (reference sequence). The CDR3 DNA is TGTGCCAGTAGCCTTGGACAGATGAACACTGAAGCTTTCTTT. Amino acids: CASSLGQMNTEAFF.

The chain recombines TRBV5-1 with TRBJ2-5, with D possibly being TRBD2 (6 bases). The CDR3 runs to 16 residues. Germline CDR1 is SGHRS and CDR2 is YFSETQ. V dropped 5 bases and J dropped 1 base, with 18 bases sitting between them. CDR3 DNA sequence: TGCGCCAGCAGGGGTGATCCGGGACTGGGCCAAGAGACCCAGTACTTC. It translates to CASRGDPGLGQETQYF. Full variable domain (remainder filled in from reference TRBV5-1 and TRBJ2-5): KAGVTQTPRYLIKTRGQQVTLSCSPISGHRSVSWYQQTPGQGLQFLFEYFSETQRNKGNFPGRFSGRQFSNSRSEMNVSTLELGDSALYLCASRGDPGLGQETQYFGPGTRLLVL.

V gene TRBV5-4 combines with J gene TRBJ1-6; D is unclear. The V end lost 3 bases, the J end lost 0 bases, and 10 bases lay between the germline ends. This CDR3 spans 16 amino acids. CDR1 and CDR2 (germline): SGHNT, YYREEE (reference sequence). CDR3 protein: CASSSGEFSYNSPLHF. CDR3 DNA sequence: TGTGCCAGCAGCTCTGGAGAGTTCTCCTATAATTCACCCCTCCACTTT.

This rearrangement joins TRBV6-5 to TRBJ1-1, with D uncertain. Trimming removed 5 bases from V and 3 bases from J, with 13 bases in between. CDR3 length: 14 amino acids. The V gene's germline CDR1 is MNHEY and CDR2 SVGAGI. CDR3 region: CASSPTSGYTEAFF. The CDR3 DNA follows: TGTGCCAGCAGTCCGACGTCGGGGTACACTGAAGCTTTCTTT.

The V call is TRBV6-4, the J call TRBJ2-1; 7 bases map to TRBD2. Germline CDR1 MRHNA, CDR2 SNTAGT. With V trimmed by 3 bases and J by 1 base, 15 bases remained unmatched. The length of the CDR3 is 19 residues. The CDR3 region is CASSDRGASGFLSYNEQFF. CDR3 nucleotides: TGTGCCAGCAGTGATAGAGGGGCTAGCGGCTTTCTATCCTACAATGAGCAGTTCTTC.

The chain links TRBV7-8 to TRBJ2-4, with a possible D match to TRBD2 (6 bases). This CDR3 contains 15 residues. Germline CDR1 SGHVS, CDR2 FQNEAQ. V lost 5 bases, J lost 5 bases, and 16 bases lay in between. DNA for the CDR3: TGTGCCAGCAGCCCTATCGCGGGGAGCGAAAACATTCAGTACTTC. This encodes CASSPIAGSENIQYF. Full variable domain (missing parts from reference TRBV7-8 and TRBJ2-4): GAGVSQSPRYKVAKRGQDVALRCDPISGHVSLFWYQQALGQGPEFLTYFQNEAQLDKSGLPSDRFFAERPEGSVSTLKIQRTQQEDSAVYLCASSPIAGSENIQYFGAGTRLSVL.

V usage is TRBV29-1 and J usage is TRBJ2-7; 7 bases line up with TRBD1. This CDR3 has 14 residues. V shed 6 bases, J shed 2 bases, and the junction held 10 bases outside the gene matches. Germline CDR1 and CDR2: SQVTM and ANQGSEA. CDR3 protein: CSVSGAGGPYEQYF. The CDR3 DNA sequence: TGCAGCGTCTCCGGGGCAGGGGGTCCCTACGAGCAGTACTTC.

The V gene is TRBV4-3, the J gene TRBJ2-1; 7 bases match TRBD1. The CDR3 extends over 15 amino acids. Germline V gene data show CDR1 as LGHNA and CDR2 as YSLEER. The ends lost 4 bases at V and 0 bases at J; junction bases unmatched: 3. The CDR3 sequence: CASSPRDSSYNEQFF. CDR3 coding DNA: TGCGCCAGCAGCCCCCGGGACAGCTCCTACAATGAGCAGTTCTTC.

The J gene is TRBJ1-2, the V gene TRBV4-3; 7 bases match TRBD1. This CDR3 has 13 amino acids. Germline V gene sequence: CDR1 LGHNA, CDR2 YSLEER. Trimming removed 6 bases from V and 8 bases from J; junction bases left unmatched: 9. CDR3 sequence: CASSFETGDGYTF. CDR3 nucleotide sequence: TGCGCCAGCAGTTTTGAAACAGGGGACGGCTACACCTTC.

The rearrangement links TRBV6-5 to TRBJ2-2; D is uncertain. CDR3 size: 13 residues. V lost 2 bases and J 4 bases, leaving 5 bases between the germline ends. Per the germline V gene, CDR1 is MNHEY and CDR2 is SVGAGI. As DNA, the CDR3 is TGTGCCAGCAGTTACCATAGCACCGGGGAGCTGTTTTTT. It codes for CASSYHSTGELFF.

The chain couples TRBV7-6 to TRBJ1-2; D is perhaps TRBD1 (5 bases). Germline CDR1 is SGHVS and CDR2 is FNYEAQ. Trimming pared 5 bases from V and 4 bases from J, leaving 11 bases between. This CDR3 is 13 amino acids long. CDR3 nucleotides: TGTGCCAGCAGCCTCCAGGGCTTCTATGGCTACACCTTC. It translates to CASSLQGFYGYTF. Drawing the rest from reference TRBV7-6 and TRBJ1-2, the complete variable domain is GAGVSQSPRYKVTKRGQDVALRCDPISGHVSLYWYRQALGQGPEFLTYFNYEAQQDKSGLPNDRFSAERPEGSISTLTIQRTEQRDSAMYRCASSLQGFYGYTFGSGTRLTVV.

The chain joins TRBV27 to TRBJ1-5, with TRBD1 matching 9 bases. The CDR3 spans 16 residues. The ends lost 6 bases at V and 4 bases at J; junction bases unmatched: 10. Per germline, CDR1 MNHEY and CDR2 SMNVEV (reference sequence). CDR3 DNA: TGTGCCAGCAGCCCAAATACAGGGGGCGGGAATCAGCCCCAGCATTTT. As protein: CASSPNTGGGNQPQHF.

V usage is TRBV7-6 and J usage is TRBJ2-2; the match to TRBD2 covers 12 bases. J lost 5 bases, V lost 5 bases, and 3 bases had no gene match. The CDR3 has 15 residues. Germline-derived CDR1 and CDR2 are SGHVS and FNYEAQ. Here the CDR3 DNA reads TGTGCCAGCAGCCTAACTAGCGGGAGGACCGGGGAGCTGTTTTTT. Residues: CASSLTSGRTGELFF.

The chain uses TRBV10-3 and TRBJ1-2, with 7 bases identical to TRBD1. With V trimmed by 8 bases and J by 10 bases, 7 bases remained unmatched. Germline assignment: CDR1 ENHRY and CDR2 SYGVKD. CDR3 size: 11 residues. Written as DNA, the CDR3 is TGTGCCATCGTACAGGGGTTAGACTACACCTTC. Translated: CAIVQGLDYTF.

The V gene is TRBV2, the J gene TRBJ2-7, with 9 bases fitting TRBD1. Unmatched junction bases numbered 12, after V lost 6 bases and J lost 0 bases. Per germline, CDR1 SNHLY and CDR2 FYNNEI. This CDR3 comprises 17 residues. The CDR3 DNA follows: TGTGCCAGCAGGTTCCGGGACAGGGAAACCTACTCCTACGAGCAGTACTTC. Translating it yields CASRFRDRETYSYEQYF.

This clone was counted between two and nine times. The chain joins TRBV18 to TRBJ2-7; TRBD1 is a possible D gene (6 bases). CDR1 is KGHSH and CDR2 is LQKENI in the germline V gene. The CDR3 sequence is 14 residues long. V was clipped by 3 bases and J by 4 bases, with 13 bases between them. For the CDR3, the DNA is TGTGCCAGCTCACCTACGGACAGTCTTTACGAGCAGTACTTC. It codes for CASSPTDSLYEQYF.

Details on this clone: The junction differs from germline at one of its ends, possibly a read error. The chain carries TRBV11-2 and TRBJ2-7; a weak D match, TRBD2 (7 bases). CDR3 length: 17 amino acids. Germline lookup yields CDR1 SGHAT and CDR2 FQNNGV. The CDR3 region is CASSLVLWGGISHEQYF. DNA for the CDR3: TGTGCCAGCAGCTTAGTGCTATGGGGGGGCATCTCCCACGAGCAGTACTTC.

The V call is TRBV6-1, the J call TRBJ2-1, with D hard to call. V dropped 5 bases and J dropped 5 bases, with 7 bases sitting between them. This CDR3 has 12 amino acids. The germline V gene encodes CDR1 MNHNS and CDR2 SASEGT. The CDR3 nucleotides read TGTGCCAGCAGTCCCATCAACAATGAGCAGTTCTTC. As protein: CASSPINNEQFF.

The rearrangement uses TRBV19 and TRBJ2-7; perhaps D is TRBD1 or TRBD2 (7 bases each). This CDR3 comprises 14 residues. From germline, CDR1 is LNHDA and CDR2 SQIVND (reference sequence). V was trimmed by 1 base and J by 4 bases, leaving 11 bases between them. The CDR3 DNA sequence: TGTGCCAGTAGTATAGGAGCGGGACAGTACGAGCAGTACTTC. Translation: CASSIGAGQYEQYF.

The chain joins TRBV6-6 to TRBJ2-2, with TRBD2 matching 7 bases. CDR1 is MNHNY and CDR2 is SVGAGI in the germline V gene (reference sequence). V was clipped by 8 bases and J by 7 bases; unmatched bases: 7. The CDR3 contains 13 residues. The CDR3 DNA is TGTGCCAGCCTTGGCGGGGGTCACGGGGAGCTGTTTTTT. Amino acid sequence: CASLGGGHGELFF.

V gene TRBV5-5 combines with J gene TRBJ1-4, with D hard to call. Germline V gives CDR1 SGHKS, CDR2 YYEKEE (reference sequence). The V end lost 2 bases, the J end lost 5 bases, and 10 bases lay between the germline ends. The CDR3 has 14 residues. CDR3 coding DNA: TGTGCCAGCAGCTTTAGTAAGGGAAATGAAAAACTGTTTTTT. Its translation is CASSFSKGNEKLFF.